This TCR beta chain originates from a study of PD-L1 blockade in urothelial cancer. Study in general: About 90% of the 29 patients were males with bladder-origin urothelial cancer. At 3 weeks after treatment start (second dose) and again at 6 weeks, blood was analyzed.

PCRs each included synthetic TCR analog templates spiked in. Profiling relied on immunoSEQ multiplex PCR, and the TCRdb table lists in-frame clones only, not all of them. The data hold roughly 63,000 clones, with 81% observed a single time. Time point given: pretreatment peripheral blood. Locally advanced or metastatic urothelial carcinoma affected all patients. Trimming took 1 base from V and 5 from J, leaving 6 bases between them. The CDR3 is 13 residues long. Germline V gives CDR1 MNHNS, CDR2 SASEGT. This specimen was PBMCs, taken around atezolizumab (anti-PD-L1) treatment. The TCR comes from a man in his 70s with urothelial cancer. J is TRBJ1-5 and V is TRBV6-1; D remains ambiguous. In DNA form, the CDR3 reads TGTGCCAGCAGTGAAGAATCAGATCAGCCCCAGCATTTT. The encoded protein is CASSEESDQPQHF.